This T cell receptor (beta chain) was captured in a study of vaccination effects on CD4 cells after COVID-19. Findings and caveats of the study: Clones arising from infection and from vaccination showed marked clonal contraction late after vaccination.

Sequencing in the ViraFEST assay came after antigen-specific CD4+ T cells had been expanded with viral peptide pools, which were used to stimulate PBMC. Following culture for ten to eleven days, CD4+ T cells were isolated. A PCR test confirmed that the person had SARS-CoV-2 infection between March and December 2020. Wells of around 2.2 million PBMC each were grown with about 9.5 IU/ml IL-2 and approximately 10 ug/ml peptides. It was on days 3 and 7 that half the medium was replaced with IL-2 medium. On this clone: The antigen remains undetermined.

The V and J ends lost 1 base and 6 bases respectively, with 10 bases between them. Germline CDR1 KGHDR, CDR2 SFDVKD. This CDR3 is built from 14 residues. TCRdb's copy holds only in-frame clones and misses some; the assay was immunoSEQ multiplex PCR. The sample lists about 20,000 clones; 60% to 80% were seen once. The sequence derives from a human donor who had a prior SARS-CoV-2 infection. The chain is built from TRBV24-1 and TRBJ2-3, with D perhaps matching TRBD1 (6 bases). Here the sequenced sample was CD4+ T cells from PBMCs cultured with SARS-CoV-2 spike peptides, taken before COVID-19 vaccination. CDR3 DNA sequence: TGTGCCACCAGTGATTTAAGAGACAGGGATACGCAGTATTTT. This codes for CATSDLRDRDTQYF.